This T cell receptor beta chain was profiled in a study of cytomegalovirus exposure and HLA in healthy donors (dated by TCRdb to about 2017). At the level of the whole study: In an earlier analysis of 587 of the donors, less than 350 Gb of sequence data and just under 120 million unique TCR beta sequences from roughly 190 million T cells were reported. An early release that covered 500 to 800 HLA-typed donors contained 250 to 350 gigabases of sequencing data and 75 million to 100 million unique TCR sequences. Of the roughly 390 genotyped donors, over 70% fell in the genetic ancestry cluster associated with self-reported Caucasian donors. The study aimed to test whether cataloging public T cell receptors could reveal signatures of past pathogen exposure. Using immunosequencing, the study profiled T cell repertoires from 640 or so subjects and related those repertoires to cytomegalovirus serostatus. A separate validation cohort of approximately 130 different subjects was used in addition to the roughly 700-subject first cohort. High-throughput TCR immunosequencing, statistical association of individual TCRs with disease status, and machine learning were combined to predict cytomegalovirus infection status. A later analysis re-examined previously published TCR beta repertoires from over 500 donors and added high-resolution HLA genotyping to investigate patterns of TCR occurrence. Rather than using new phenotypic data, the later analysis identified candidate immune exposures from TCR beta sequences and from how often those sequences occurred across donors. In an earlier analysis of 587 of the donors, high-throughput TCR beta sequencing was used to judge whether each TCR beta V gene segment behaved as functional or pseudogenic. Donor age, sex, ethnicity and CMV serostatus were collected together with the repertoire data. In a later genetic analysis, genome-wide SNP genotypes for about three fifths of the 666 donors were used, and that subset was treated as a discovery cohort. All discovery cohort repertoires had been generated using a single sequencing platform. HLA typing included class I and class II loci at four-digit resolution. The number of donors typed differed by locus, with 629-630 for A, B, C, DRB1 and DQB1, roughly 550 for DQA1, 600 to 610 for DPA1, and 450 to 480 for DPB1. A handful of DR-DQ haplotypes were handled as single units for association and clustering because linkage in the cohort was strong. Across approximately 400 genotyped donors of the cohort, an average of roughly 250,000 unique TCR beta nucleotide sequences per donor were sequenced, and roughly 20% of those sequences were non-productive.

The library was produced with the immunoSEQ multiplex PCR assay. The multiplex PCR relied on a mix of 60 forward primers for TCR Vbeta segments and 13 reverse primers for TCR Jbeta segments. The CDR3 region of rearranged TCR beta genes was amplified from genomic DNA by a multiplex PCR assay. On the Illumina HiSeq System, the amplified TCR beta libraries were sequenced as 87-base-pair reads. Per the original workflow: A later analysis counted about 80 million unique TCR beta chains across the 550 to 700 repertoires, and roughly 10 million of these chains were shared by at least two donors. A nearest-neighbor algorithm error-corrected the raw reads and collapsed the reads into unique sequences, merging closely related sequences to remove PCR and sequencing errors. Alignment of CDR3 sequences to IMGT reference sequences was used to assign V, D and J gene segments. For a sequence to be retained, a match of at least six nucleotides to both a V gene segment and a J gene segment was required. A rearrangement counted as productive if the CDR3 had no stop codons and remained in frame with V and J, and every other rearrangement counted as non-productive. Following IMGT convention, CDR3 was defined as the stretch from the second conserved V-encoded cysteine to the conserved J-encoded phenylalanine. In an earlier analysis of around 640 of the donors, sequences lacking an unambiguous match to a single V gene segment were excluded. An earlier analysis of approximately 590 of the donors called V segments functional above 56.7% productive rearrangements and segregating when the between-donor standard deviation exceeded 5%. A statistical classification framework was built for diagnosing cytomegalovirus status from the catalog of TCR beta chain sequences. In a later analysis, TCR nucleotide sequences were compared against IMGT/GENE-DB human TR gene sequences so that V and J genes could be assigned. Using the TCRdist pipeline, a later analysis assigned CDR3 sequences along with most-parsimonious VDJ recombination scenarios. In a later analysis, each TCR beta chain was defined by its CDR3 amino acid sequence together with its V-gene family, and reads lacking a unique V-gene family were excluded. As a way to deal with suspected cross-contamination and a sequencing artifact, a later analysis dropped more than 500 nucleotide sequences that were highly shared and had low generation probability. In a later analysis, a clonal expansion index was calculated for each public chain from normalized within-repertoire ranks of inferred template counts. Generation probabilities in a later analysis came from a VDJ recombination model fitted to out-of-frame rearrangements, and those results were checked against IGoR. Hypergeometric tests were used in a later analysis to score TCR-TCR, TCR-HLA and TCR-CMV co-occurrence, with a repertoire-size bias correction applied to the TCR pairs. False discovery rates were estimated in a later analysis by permuting HLA or CMV assignments 20 times. In a later analysis, co-occurring TCRs were grouped using DBSCAN, with TCRdist sequence similarity added in when clustering inside HLA-allele-positive subsets. Repertoires with fewer than 30,000 or more than 120,000 public chains, plus five repertoires with anomalous nucleotide sharing, were excluded from co-occurrence clustering. Here the immuneACCESS table is served through TCRdb, limited to in-frame sequences with V and J called. Missing clones are a known gap in these copies; in checked studies unresolved V genes cover under half, and the rest lacks a known reason. The V and J calls and the clone size are those of that table, but D and trimming were determined from the DNA. The sample table holds fewer than 250,000 clones, of which around three quarters were seen once. The ten largest clones add up to 13% to 15% of the sample.

General study outcomes and caveats: Compared with equally common non-associated chains, HLA-associated TCR beta chains in a later analysis were more clonally expanded and had lower generation probabilities. A later genetic analysis reported fewer N-insertions in productive TCRs among donors in an Asian-associated ancestry cluster than the roughly 720-donor mean. Across donors, most TCR sequences were observed very rarely, whereas some public TCRs were present in many individuals. The only immune exposure information available for the cohort was CMV serostatus. In the study, 150 to 200 TCR beta chains were listed as associated with cytomegalovirus. In an earlier analysis of under 600 of the donors, most TCR beta V segments were observed in productive rearrangements about 90% or about 30% of the time, broadly matching IMGT annotations. A cluster of highly shared sequence variants was judged likely to represent a technical artifact of the sequencing pipeline. In a later analysis, most CMV-associated TCR beta chains were found to appear HLA-restricted, with HLA associations seemingly driven largely by CMV exposure. Linkage disequilibrium might explain the correlated functional status among segregating V segments, but an unknown experimental factor could not be ruled out. In vitro tests confirmed that three of the cytomegalovirus-associated TCR beta chains recognize cytomegalovirus antigens. Sequencing depth was assumed to be roughly uniform across donors in the presence/absence analyses, though that assumption may not hold. A further reported finding was that TCR beta sequences accurately predicted the HLA-A and HLA-B alleles for most subjects in the first cohort. Only TCR beta chains were sequenced in this cohort, and the absence of alpha or paired-chain data limited detectable features. A later analysis associated 15,000 or so TCR beta sequences with specific HLA alleles at a false discovery rate of 0.05. The 87-base-pair reads could not distinguish some IMGT-functional V segments, including TRBV6-2 and TRBV6-3, so those segments were excluded. Several of the top co-occurrence clusters appeared to be linked to parvovirus B19, influenza, CMV and Epstein-Barr virus, according to a later analysis. The authors suggested that the approach could potentially be generalized to other disease states and immunological phenotypes. Because counts were too low, some 16 rarely observed V segments, including chromosome 9 orphons, were excluded from the earlier analysis of under 650 of the donors. According to a later analysis, TCR association rates differed among HLA loci, with DRB1 alleles showing the most associated TCRs and HLA-C alleles showing the fewest. Cytomegalovirus status was reported to be diagnosed by the classifier with high specificity and sensitivity in both the original and validation cohorts. HLA typing was unavailable for some donors at each locus, so association tests used only the typed subset. Assigning TCR associations to individual alleles was difficult when HLA alleles, especially DR and DQ, strongly co-occurred. An association between a missense DCLRE1C variant and V-gene and J-gene trimming of TCR beta chains was found in a later genetic analysis and replicated in an independent cohort.

On this clone itself: The antigen this receptor binds is unknown. No much larger clone exists at a distance of one base, and base qualities are not known.

The germline V gene specifies SGHTA as CDR1 and FQGNSA as CDR2. Including cysteine and phenylalanine, the CDR3 has 18 amino acids. CDR3 DNA only is kept here, 54 bases in frame from base 1. After removal of 5 bases from V and 2 bases from J, the junction retains 14 bases not matched to a gene. The cohort was made up of 500 to 800 healthy bone marrow donors. All cohort members were sampled while nominally healthy, although unrecorded immune exposures were likely present. The donor tested CMV seropositive, placing the donor among the roughly 270 seropositive members of the cohort. Every donor gave a peripheral blood sample, and the peripheral blood mononuclear cells from that sample were used for TCR beta sequencing. Genomic DNA was extracted from the blood cell samples with the Qiagen DNeasy Blood Extraction Kit.

The chain employs TRBV7-2 and TRBJ2-7; the junction holds 11 bases that match TRBD2. The specimen sequenced was PBMCs. The source is a woman aged 30 to 39 in good health and CMV-seropositive. In nucleotide form, the sequence is TGTGCCAGCAGCCCCCGGACTAGCGGGTTACCAGGACCCTACGAGCAGTACTTC. It is translated as CASSPRTSGLPGPYEQYF.